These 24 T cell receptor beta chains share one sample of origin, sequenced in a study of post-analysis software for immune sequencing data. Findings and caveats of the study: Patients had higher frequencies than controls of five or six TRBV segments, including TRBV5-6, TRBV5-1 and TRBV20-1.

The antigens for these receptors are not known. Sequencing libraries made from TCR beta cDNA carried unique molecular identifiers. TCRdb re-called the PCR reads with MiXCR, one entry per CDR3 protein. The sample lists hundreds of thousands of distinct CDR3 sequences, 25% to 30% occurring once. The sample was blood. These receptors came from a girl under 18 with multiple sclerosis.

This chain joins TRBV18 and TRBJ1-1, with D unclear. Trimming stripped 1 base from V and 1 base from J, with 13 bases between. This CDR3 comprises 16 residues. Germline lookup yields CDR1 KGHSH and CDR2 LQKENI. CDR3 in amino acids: CASSPLLGEGNTEAFF. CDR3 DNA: TGTGCCAGCTCACCACTCCTCGGGGAGGGGAACACTGAAGCTTTCTTT. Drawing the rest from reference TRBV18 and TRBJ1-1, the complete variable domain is NAGVMQNPRHLVRRRGQEARLRCSPMKGHSHVYWYRQLPEEGLKFMVYLQKENIIDESGMPKERFSAEFPKEGPSILRIQQVVRGDSAAYFCASSPLLGEGNTEAFFGQGTRLTVV.

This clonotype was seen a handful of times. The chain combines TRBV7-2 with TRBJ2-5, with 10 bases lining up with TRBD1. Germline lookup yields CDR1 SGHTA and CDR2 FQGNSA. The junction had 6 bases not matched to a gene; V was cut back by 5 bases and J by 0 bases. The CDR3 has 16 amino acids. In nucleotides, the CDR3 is TGTGCCAGCAGCCAGGGACAGGGGTTGTACCAAGAGACCCAGTACTTC. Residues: CASSQGQGLYQETQYF.

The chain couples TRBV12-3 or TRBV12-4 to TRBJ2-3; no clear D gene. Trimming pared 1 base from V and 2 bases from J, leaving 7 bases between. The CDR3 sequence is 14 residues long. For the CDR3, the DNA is TGTGCCAGCAGTTTAGAACGGTTCACAGATACGCAGTATTTT. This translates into CASSLERFTDTQYF.

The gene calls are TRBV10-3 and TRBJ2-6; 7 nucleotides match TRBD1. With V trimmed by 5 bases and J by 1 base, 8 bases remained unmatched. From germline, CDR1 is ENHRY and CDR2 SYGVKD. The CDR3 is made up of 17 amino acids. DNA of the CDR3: TGTGCCATCAGTTCGCAGGGGGTATCATCTGGGGCCAACGTCCTGACTTTC. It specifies CAISSQGVSSGANVLTF.

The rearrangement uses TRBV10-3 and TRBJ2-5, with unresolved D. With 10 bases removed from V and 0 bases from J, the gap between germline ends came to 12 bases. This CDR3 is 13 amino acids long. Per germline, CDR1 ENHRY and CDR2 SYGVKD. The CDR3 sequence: CASNSANQETQYF. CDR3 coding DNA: TGTGCCAGCAATTCCGCTAACCAAGAGACCCAGTACTTC.

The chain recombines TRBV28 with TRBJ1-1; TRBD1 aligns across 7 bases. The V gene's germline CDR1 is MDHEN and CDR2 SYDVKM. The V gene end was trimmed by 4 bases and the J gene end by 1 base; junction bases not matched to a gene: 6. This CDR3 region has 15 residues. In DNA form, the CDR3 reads TGTGCCAGCAGTTCCCGGGGGACAGAGAACACTGAAGCTTTCTTT. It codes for CASSSRGTENTEAFF.

The DNA for the CDR3 is TGTGCCAGCAGTGAGTGGTTGGTGAGCACAGATACGCAGTATTTT. Translating it yields CASSEWLVSTDTQYF. The rearrangement joins TRBV2 to TRBJ2-3; D unresolved. The CDR3 is 15 residues long. The germline CDR1 and CDR2 sequences are SNHLY and FYNNEI. V lost 3 bases, J lost 0 bases, and 10 bases lay in between.

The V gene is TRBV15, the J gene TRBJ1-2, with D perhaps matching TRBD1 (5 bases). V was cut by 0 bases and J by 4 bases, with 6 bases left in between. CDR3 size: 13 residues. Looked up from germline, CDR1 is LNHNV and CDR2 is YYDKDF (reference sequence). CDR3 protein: CATSRDGGYGYTF. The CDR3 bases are TGTGCCACCAGCAGAGATGGGGGCTATGGCTACACCTTC.

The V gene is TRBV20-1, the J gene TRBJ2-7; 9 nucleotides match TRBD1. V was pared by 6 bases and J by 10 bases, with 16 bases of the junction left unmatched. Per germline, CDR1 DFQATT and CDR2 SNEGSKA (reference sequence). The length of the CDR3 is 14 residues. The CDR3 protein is CSATLGTGLHSQYF. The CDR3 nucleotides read TGCAGTGCAACCCTTGGGACAGGGCTTCACAGCCAGTACTTC.

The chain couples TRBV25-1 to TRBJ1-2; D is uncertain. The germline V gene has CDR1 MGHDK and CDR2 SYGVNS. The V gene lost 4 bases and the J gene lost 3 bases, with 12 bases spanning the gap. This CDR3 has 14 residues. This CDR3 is CASSGSPVDYGYTF. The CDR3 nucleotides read TGTGCCAGCAGTGGTTCTCCGGTAGACTATGGCTACACCTTC.

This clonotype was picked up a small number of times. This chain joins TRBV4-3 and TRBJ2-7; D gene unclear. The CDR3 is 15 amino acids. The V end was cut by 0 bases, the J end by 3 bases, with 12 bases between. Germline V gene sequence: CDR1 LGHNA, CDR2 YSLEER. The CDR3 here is CASSQDWAPIYEQYF. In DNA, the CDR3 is TGCGCCAGCAGCCAAGACTGGGCGCCGATCTACGAGCAGTACTTC.

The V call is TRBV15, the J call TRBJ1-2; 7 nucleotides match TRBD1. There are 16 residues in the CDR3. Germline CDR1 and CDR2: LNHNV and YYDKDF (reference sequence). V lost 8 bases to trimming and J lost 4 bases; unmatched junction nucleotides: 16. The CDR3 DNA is TGTGCCACCTCTTGGGGGATTCCGGGACAGAGCTATGGCTACACCTTC. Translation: CATSWGIPGQSYGYTF.

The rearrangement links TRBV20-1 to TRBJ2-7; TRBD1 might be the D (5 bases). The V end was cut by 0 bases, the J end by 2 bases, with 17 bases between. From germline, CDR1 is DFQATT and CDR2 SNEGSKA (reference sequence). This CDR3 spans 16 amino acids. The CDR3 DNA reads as TGCAGTGCTAGAGATCTCGACAGAAAGCTTACCTACGAGCAGTACTTC. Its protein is CSARDLDRKLTYEQYF.

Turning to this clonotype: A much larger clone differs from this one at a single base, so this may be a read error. The CDR3: CARSRGTLVTDTQYF. The CDR3, as DNA: TGTGCCCGCAGTAGGGGGACACTAGTCACAGATACGCAGTATTTT. The rearrangement joins TRBV6-2 or TRBV6-3 to TRBJ2-3; D might be TRBD1 (6 bases). The V gene's germline CDR1 is MNHEY and CDR2 SVGEGT. This CDR3 is built from 15 residues.

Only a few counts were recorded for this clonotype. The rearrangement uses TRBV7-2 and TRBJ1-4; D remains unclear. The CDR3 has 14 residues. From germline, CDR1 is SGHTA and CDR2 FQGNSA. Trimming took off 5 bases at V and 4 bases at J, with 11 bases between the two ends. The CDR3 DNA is TGTGCCAGCAGCCCCTCTCGACGTAATGAAAAACTGTTTTTT. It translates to CASSPSRRNEKLFF.

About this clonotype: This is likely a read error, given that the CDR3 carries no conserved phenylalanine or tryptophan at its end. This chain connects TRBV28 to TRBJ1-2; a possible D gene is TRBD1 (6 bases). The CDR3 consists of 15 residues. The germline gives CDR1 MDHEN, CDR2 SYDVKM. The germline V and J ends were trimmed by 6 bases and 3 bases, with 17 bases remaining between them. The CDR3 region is CASSRPGGGDYGYTC. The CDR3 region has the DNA TGTGCCAGCAGCCGACCCGGGGGCGGGGACTATGGCTACACCTGC.

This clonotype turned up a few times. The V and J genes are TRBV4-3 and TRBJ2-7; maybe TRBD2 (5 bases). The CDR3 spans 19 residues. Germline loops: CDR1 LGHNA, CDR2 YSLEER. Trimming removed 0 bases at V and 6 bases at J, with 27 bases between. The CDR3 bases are TGCGCCAGCAGCCAAGAGTTCACCAGAGGACTGGCGTCGAGGGCCGAGCAGTACTTC. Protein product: CASSQEFTRGLASRAEQYF.

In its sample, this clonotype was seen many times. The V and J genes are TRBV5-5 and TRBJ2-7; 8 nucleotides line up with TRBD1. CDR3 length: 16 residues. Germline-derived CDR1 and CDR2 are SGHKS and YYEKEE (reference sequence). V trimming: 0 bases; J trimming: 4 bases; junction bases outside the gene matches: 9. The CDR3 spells CASSLEFGDRRYEQYF. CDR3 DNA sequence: TGTGCCAGCAGCTTGGAGTTCGGGGACAGGCGATACGAGCAGTACTTC.

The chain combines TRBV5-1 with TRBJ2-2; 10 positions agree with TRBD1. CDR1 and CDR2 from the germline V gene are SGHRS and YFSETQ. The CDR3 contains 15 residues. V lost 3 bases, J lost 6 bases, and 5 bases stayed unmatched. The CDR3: CASSYAGQGPGELFF. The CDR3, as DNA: TGCGCCAGCAGCTATGCGGGACAGGGGCCCGGGGAGCTGTTTTTT.

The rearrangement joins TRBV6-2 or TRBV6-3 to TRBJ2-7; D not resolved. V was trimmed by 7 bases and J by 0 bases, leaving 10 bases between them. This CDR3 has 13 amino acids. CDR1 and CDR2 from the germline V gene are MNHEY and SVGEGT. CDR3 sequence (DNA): TGTGCCAGCATACCAGGCATCTCCTACGAGCAGTACTTC. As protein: CASIPGISYEQYF.

CDR3: CASSQGLTGEETQYF. DNA for the CDR3: TGTGCCAGCAGCCAAGGTTTGACAGGAGAAGAGACCCAGTACTTC. The chain couples TRBV14 to TRBJ2-5; possible D gene TRBD1, 6 bases. Germline V gene sequence: CDR1 SGHDN, CDR2 FVKESK. V was trimmed by 1 base and J by 3 bases, leaving 12 bases between them. CDR3 size: 15 residues.

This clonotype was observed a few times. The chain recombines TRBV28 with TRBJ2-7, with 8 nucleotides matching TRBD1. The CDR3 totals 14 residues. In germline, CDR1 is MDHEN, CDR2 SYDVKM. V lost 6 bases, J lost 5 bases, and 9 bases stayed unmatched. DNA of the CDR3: TGTGCCAGCAGCCTTCGGGCGACAGGGGACGAGCAGTACTTC. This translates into CASSLRATGDEQYF.

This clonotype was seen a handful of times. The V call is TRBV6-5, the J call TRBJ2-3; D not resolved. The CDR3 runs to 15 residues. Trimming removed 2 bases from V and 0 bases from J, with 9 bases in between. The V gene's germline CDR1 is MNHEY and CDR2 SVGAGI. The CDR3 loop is CASSYGIPSTDTQYF. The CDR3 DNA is TGTGCCAGCAGTTACGGGATTCCTAGCACAGATACGCAGTATTTT.

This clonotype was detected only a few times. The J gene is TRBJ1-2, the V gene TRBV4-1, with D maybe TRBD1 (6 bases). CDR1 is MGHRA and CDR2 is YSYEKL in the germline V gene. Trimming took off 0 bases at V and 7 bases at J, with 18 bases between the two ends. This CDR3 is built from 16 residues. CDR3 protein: CASSQDGNRETGGYTF. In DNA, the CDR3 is TGCGCCAGCAGCCAAGATGGGAACAGGGAGACGGGTGGCTACACCTTC.